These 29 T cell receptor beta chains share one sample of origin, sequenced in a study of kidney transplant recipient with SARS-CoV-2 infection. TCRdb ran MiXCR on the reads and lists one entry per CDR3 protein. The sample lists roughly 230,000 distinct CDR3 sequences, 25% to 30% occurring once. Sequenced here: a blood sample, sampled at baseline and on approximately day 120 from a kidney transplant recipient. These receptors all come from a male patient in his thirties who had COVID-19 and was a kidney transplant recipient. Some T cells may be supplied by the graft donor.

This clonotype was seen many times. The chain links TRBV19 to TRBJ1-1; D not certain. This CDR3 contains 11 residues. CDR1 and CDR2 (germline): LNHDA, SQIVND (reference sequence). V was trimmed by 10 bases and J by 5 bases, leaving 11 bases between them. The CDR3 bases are TGTGCCACCAGTGACGGTACTGAAGCTTTCTTT. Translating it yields CATSDGTEAFF.

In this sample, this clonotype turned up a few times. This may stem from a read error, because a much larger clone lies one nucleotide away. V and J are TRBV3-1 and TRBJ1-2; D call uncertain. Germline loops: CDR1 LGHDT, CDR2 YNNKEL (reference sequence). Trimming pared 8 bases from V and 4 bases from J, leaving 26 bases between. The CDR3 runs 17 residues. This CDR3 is CASGERLTLRKTYGYTF. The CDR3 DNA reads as TGTGCCAGCGGCGAGCGTCTCACCCTTCGAAAGACCTATGGCTACACCTTC.

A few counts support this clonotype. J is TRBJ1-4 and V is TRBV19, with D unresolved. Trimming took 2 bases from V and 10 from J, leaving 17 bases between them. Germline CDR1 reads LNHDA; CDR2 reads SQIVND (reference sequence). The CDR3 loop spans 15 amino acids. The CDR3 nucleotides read TGTGCCAGTAGTATATTCCCGGAGGCGGAGAGAAAACTGTTTTTT. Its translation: CASSIFPEAERKLFF.

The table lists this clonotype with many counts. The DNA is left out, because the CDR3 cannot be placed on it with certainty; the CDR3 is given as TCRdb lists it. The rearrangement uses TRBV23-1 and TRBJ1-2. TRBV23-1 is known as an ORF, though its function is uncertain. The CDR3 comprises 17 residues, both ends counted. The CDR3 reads CASSTSLLRRKTYGYTF.

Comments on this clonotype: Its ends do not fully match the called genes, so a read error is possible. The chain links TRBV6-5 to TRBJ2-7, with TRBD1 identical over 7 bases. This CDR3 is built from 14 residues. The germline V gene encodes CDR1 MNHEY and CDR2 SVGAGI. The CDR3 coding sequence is TGTGCCGGCAGTGGGTGGGACAGCTCCTACGAGCAGCACTTC. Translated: CAGSGWDSSYEQHF.

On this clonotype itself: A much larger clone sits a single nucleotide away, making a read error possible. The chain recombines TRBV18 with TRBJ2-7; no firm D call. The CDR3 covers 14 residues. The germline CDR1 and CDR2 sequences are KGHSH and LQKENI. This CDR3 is CASSPQGRGYGQYF. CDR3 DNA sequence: TGTGCCAGCTCACCACAAGGCCGTGGCTACGGGCAGTACTTC.

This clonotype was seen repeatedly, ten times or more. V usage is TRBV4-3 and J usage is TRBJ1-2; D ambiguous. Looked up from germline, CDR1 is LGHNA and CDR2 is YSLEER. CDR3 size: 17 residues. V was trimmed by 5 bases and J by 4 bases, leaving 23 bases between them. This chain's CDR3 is CASSKVLGRRKTYGYTF. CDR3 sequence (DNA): TGCGCCAGCAGCAAGGTTTTAGGACGTCGAAAGACCTATGGCTACACCTTC.

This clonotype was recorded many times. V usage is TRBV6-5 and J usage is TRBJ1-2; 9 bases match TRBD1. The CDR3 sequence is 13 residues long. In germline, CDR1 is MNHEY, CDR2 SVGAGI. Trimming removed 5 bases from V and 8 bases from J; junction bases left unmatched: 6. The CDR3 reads CASSDGTGKGYTF. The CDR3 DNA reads TGTGCCAGCAGTGACGGGACAGGGAAGGGCTACACCTTC.

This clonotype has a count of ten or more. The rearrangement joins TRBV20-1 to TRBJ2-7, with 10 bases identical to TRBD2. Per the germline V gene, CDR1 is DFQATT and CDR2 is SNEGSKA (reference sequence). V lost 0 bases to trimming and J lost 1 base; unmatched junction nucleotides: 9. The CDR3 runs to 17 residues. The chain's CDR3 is CSARDLRTSGSSYEQYF. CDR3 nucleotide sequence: TGCAGTGCTAGAGATCTGAGGACTAGCGGATCTTCCTACGAGCAGTACTTC.

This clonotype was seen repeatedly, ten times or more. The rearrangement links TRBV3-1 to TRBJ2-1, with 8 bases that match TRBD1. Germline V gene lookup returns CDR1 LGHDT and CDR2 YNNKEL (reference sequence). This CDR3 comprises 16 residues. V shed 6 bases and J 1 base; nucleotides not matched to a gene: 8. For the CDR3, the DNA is TGTGCCAGCAGACGTCACAGGGGGAGTTCCTACAATGAGCAGTTCTTC. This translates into CASRRHRGSSYNEQFF.

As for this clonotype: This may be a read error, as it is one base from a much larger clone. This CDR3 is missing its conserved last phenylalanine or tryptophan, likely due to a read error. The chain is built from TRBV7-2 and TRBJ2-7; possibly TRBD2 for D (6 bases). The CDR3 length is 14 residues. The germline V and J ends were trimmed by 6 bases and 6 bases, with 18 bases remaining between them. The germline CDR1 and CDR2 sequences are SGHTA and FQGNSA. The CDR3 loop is CASRTGLPWGEQYS. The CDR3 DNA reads TGTGCCAGCAGAACGGGACTCCCCTGGGGCGAGCAGTACTCC.

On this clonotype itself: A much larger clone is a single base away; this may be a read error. The CDR3 loop reads CASSAGTGVTGGLFF. As DNA, the CDR3 is TGTGCCAGCAGCGCTGGGACAGGAGTCACCGGGGGGCTGTTTTTT. The V call is TRBV7-9, the J call TRBJ2-2; TRBD1 matches 8 bases. Germline V gene sequence: CDR1 SEHNR, CDR2 FQNEAQ (reference sequence). This CDR3 has 15 amino acids.

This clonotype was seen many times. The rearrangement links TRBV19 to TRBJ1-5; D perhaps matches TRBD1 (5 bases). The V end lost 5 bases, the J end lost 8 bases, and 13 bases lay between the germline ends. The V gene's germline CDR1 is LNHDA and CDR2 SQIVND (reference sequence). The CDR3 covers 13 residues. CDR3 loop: CASSWEGREPQHF. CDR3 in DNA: TGTGCCAGTAGTTGGGAGGGGAGGGAGCCCCAGCATTTT.

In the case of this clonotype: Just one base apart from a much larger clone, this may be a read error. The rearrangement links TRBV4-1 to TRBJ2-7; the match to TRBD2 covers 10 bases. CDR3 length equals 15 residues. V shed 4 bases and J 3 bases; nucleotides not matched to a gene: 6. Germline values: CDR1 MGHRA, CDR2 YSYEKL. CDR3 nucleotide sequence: TGCGCCAGCAGCCTAGGACTAGCGGAAAACTACGAGCAGTACTTC. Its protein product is CASSLGLAENYEQYF.

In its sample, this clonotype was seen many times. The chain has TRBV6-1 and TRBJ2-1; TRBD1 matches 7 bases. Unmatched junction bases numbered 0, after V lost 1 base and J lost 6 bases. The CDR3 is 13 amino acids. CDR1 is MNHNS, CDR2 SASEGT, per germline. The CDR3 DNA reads TGTGCCAGCAGTGAAGGGGACAGCAATGAGCAGTTCTTC. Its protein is CASSEGDSNEQFF.

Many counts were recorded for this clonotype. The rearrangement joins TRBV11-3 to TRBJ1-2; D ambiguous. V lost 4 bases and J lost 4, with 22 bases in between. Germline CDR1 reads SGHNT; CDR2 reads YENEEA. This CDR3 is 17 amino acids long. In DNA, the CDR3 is TGTGCCAGCAGCTCTCTCAACGATCTCGGAAAGACCTATGGCTACACCTTC. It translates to CASSSLNDLGKTYGYTF.

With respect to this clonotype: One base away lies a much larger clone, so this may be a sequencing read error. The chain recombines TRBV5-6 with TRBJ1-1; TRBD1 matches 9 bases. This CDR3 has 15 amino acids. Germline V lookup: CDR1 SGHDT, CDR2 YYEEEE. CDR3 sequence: CVSSGGGTGITEAFF. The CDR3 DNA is TGTGTCAGCAGCGGGGGGGGGACAGGGATCACTGAAGCTTTCTTT.

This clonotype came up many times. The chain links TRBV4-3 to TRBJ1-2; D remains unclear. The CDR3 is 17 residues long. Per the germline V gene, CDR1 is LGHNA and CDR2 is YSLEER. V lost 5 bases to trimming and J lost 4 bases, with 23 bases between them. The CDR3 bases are TGCGCCAGCAGCAGTTTCGCAGGACGTCGAAAGACCTATGGCTACACCTTC. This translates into CASSSFAGRRKTYGYTF.

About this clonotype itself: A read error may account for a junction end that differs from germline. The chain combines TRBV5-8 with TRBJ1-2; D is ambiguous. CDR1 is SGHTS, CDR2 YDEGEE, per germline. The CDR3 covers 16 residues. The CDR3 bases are TGTGCCAGCGGTTCAGTTCATCCACGAAAGACCTATGGCTGCACCTTC. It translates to CASGSVHPRKTYGCTF.

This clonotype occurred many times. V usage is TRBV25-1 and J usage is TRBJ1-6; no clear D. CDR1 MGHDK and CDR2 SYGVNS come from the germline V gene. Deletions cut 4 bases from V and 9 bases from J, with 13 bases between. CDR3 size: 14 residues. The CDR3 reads CASSVQGSASPLHF. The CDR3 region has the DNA TGTGCCAGCAGTGTGCAAGGTTCTGCTTCACCCCTCCACTTT.

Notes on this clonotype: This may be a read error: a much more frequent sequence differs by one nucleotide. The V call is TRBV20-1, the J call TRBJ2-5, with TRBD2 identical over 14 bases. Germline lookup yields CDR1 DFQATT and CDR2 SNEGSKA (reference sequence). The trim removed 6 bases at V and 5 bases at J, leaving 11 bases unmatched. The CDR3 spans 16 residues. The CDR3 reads CSASPGLAGVGETQYF. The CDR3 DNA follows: TGCAGTGCCTCACCGGGACTAGCGGGAGTAGGGGAGACCCAGTACTTC.

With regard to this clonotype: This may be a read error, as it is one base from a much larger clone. CDR3 in amino acids: CAGSLDSRDTIYF. In DNA form, the CDR3 reads TGCGCCGGCAGCCTGGACAGCCGAGACACCATATATTTT. V usage is TRBV4-1 and J usage is TRBJ1-3; perhaps TRBD1 as D (6 bases). The CDR3 covers 13 residues. CDR1 is MGHRA, CDR2 YSYEKL, per germline.

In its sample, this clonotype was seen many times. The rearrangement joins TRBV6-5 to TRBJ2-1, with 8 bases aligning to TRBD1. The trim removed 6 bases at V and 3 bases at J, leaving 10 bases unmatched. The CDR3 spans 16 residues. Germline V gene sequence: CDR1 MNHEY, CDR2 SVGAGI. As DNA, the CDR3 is TGTGCCAGCAGCGACCATTCCGGGACAGGCTACAATGAGCAGTTCTTC. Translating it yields CASSDHSGTGYNEQFF.

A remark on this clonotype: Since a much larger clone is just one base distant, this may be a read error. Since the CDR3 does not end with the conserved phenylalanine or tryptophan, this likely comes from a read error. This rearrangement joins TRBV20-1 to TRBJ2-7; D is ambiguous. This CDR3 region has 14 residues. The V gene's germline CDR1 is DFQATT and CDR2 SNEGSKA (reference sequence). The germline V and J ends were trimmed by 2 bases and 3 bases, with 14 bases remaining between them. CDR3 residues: CSARTEALLYEQYS. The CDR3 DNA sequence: TGCAGTGCTAGAACAGAGGCCCTCCTCTACGAGCAGTACTCC.

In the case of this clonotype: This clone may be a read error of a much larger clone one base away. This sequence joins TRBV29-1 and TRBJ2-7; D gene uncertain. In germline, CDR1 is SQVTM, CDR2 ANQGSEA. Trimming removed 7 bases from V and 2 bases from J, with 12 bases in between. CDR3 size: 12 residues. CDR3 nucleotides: TGCAGCGCCGCTGACAAGACCTACGAGCAGTACTTC. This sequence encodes CSAADKTYEQYF.

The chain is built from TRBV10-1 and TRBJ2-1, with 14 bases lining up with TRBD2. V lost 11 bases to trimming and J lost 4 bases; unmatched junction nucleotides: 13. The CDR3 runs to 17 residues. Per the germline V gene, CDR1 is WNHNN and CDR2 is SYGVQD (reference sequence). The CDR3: CAGTERLAGGPYNEQFF. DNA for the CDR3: TGCGCCGGCACCGAAAGACTAGCGGGAGGGCCTTACAATGAGCAGTTCTTC.

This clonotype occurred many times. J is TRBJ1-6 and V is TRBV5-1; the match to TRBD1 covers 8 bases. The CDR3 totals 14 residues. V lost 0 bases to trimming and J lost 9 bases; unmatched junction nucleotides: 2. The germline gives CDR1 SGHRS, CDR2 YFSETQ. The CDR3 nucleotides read TGCGCCAGCAGCTTGGGGACAGGGCTTTCACCCCTCCACTTT. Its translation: CASSLGTGLSPLHF.

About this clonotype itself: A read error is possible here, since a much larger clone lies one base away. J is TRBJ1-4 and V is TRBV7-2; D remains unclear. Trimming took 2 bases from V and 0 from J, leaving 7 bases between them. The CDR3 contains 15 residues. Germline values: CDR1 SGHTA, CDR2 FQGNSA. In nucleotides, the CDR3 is TGTACCAGCAGCTTAAACCAAGCAACTAATGAAAAACTGTTTTTT. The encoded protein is CTSSLNQATNEKLFF.

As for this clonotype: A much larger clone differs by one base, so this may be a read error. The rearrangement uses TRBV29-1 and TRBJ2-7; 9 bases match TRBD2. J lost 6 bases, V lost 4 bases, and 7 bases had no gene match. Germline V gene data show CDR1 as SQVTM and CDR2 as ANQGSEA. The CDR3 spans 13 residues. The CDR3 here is CSVVSGRSTEQYF. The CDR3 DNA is TGCAGCGTTGTCAGCGGGAGGTCTACCGAGCAGTACTTC.